Presented here are 31 T cell receptor beta chains from one specimen sequenced in a study of low-dose radiotherapy and immunotherapy resistance in tumors. Gene-specific TRAV and TRBV primers were used for first-strand cDNA, covering alpha and beta chains. The authors amplified TCRs for around 20 PCR cycles with a constant-region primer and a V-primer adapter. TCRdb re-called the reads through MiXCR, storing one row per CDR3 protein. The sample records about 30,000 distinct CDR3 sequences, about half being singletons. Described time point: after trial treatment. The treatment: LDRT plus nivolumab, ipilimumab, low-dose cyclophosphamide and aspirin (RACIN trial). The sample consisted of PBMCs, taken after low-dose radiotherapy plus immunotherapy. The receptors derive from a male donor with gallbladder cancer.

This clonotype showed up just once. The chain combines TRBV12-1 with TRBJ2-7. TRBV12-1 has pseudogene status. This CDR3 spans 16 amino acids. The CDR3 sequence: CASSFHGVNAEREQYF. Here the CDR3 DNA reads TGTGCCAGCAGCTTTCACGGCGTCAACGCTGAGAGAGAGCAGTACTTC.

The chain combines TRBV6-2 or TRBV6-3 with TRBJ2-5; D might be TRBD2 (6 bases). The germline gives CDR1 MNHEY, CDR2 SVGEGT. CDR3 length: 14 amino acids. Trimming left V 8 bases short and J 7 bases short, with 20 bases between. CDR3 sequence: CASDTSLARATQYF. The CDR3 nucleotides are TGTGCCAGCGATACCTCGCTAGCGCGAGCGACCCAGTACTTC.

The V call is TRBV6-2 or TRBV6-3, the J call TRBJ2-3, with unresolved D. From germline, CDR1 is MNHEY and CDR2 SVGEGT. The CDR3 is made up of 12 amino acids. With 9 bases removed from V and 2 bases from J, the gap between germline ends came to 9 bases. The CDR3 DNA is TGTGCCAGTACCCGGGCCACAGATACGCAGTATTTT. It translates to CASTRATDTQYF.

This sequence joins TRBV6-5 and TRBJ2-2; the D is unclear. CDR1 MNHEY and CDR2 SVGAGI come from the germline V gene. The V and J ends lost 10 bases and 6 bases respectively, with 15 bases between them. The CDR3 has 13 residues. Here the CDR3 DNA reads TGTGCCACCTCGACGGAGATGGCCGGGGAGCTGTTTTTT. Protein: CATSTEMAGELFF.

This clonotype came up many times. The chain links TRBV4-2 to TRBJ2-5, with no clear D. V lost 4 bases to trimming and J lost 4 bases, with 10 bases between them. Germline loops: CDR1 LGHNA, CDR2 YNFKEQ. This CDR3 is 13 amino acids long. This CDR3 is CASSPSIRETQYF. The CDR3 region has the DNA TGTGCCAGCAGCCCTAGTATCCGAGAGACCCAGTACTTC.

At least ten counts were recorded for this clonotype. V gene TRBV19 combines with J gene TRBJ2-2, with D tentatively TRBD1 (5 bases). The length of the CDR3 is 13 residues. Germline CDR1 LNHDA, CDR2 SQIVND (reference sequence). Trimming took off 11 bases at V and 6 bases at J, with 16 bases between the two ends. The CDR3 region is CASTPQGAGELFF. CDR3 coding DNA: TGTGCCTCCACGCCGCAGGGTGCCGGGGAGCTGTTTTTT.

In this sample, this clonotype turned up many times. J is TRBJ1-4 and V is TRBV20-1, with D unresolved. Germline CDR1 DFQATT, CDR2 SNEGSKA (reference sequence). The CDR3 totals 11 residues. Trimming left V 3 bases short and J 4 bases short, with 3 bases between. In nucleotides, the CDR3 is TGCAGTGCTAGGGATAATGAAAAACTGTTTTTT. It is translated as CSARDNEKLFF.

The rearrangement uses TRBV2 and TRBJ2-2, with 10 positions matching TRBD2. The CDR3 totals 16 residues. Losses at the gene ends were 2 bases for V and 8 bases for J; bases not matched to a gene: 8. CDR1 is SNHLY and CDR2 is FYNNEI in the germline V gene. The CDR3 DNA is TGTGCCAGCAGTGAATGGCTAGCGGGAGAGTCGGGGGAGCTGTTTTTT. Translated, it gives CASSEWLAGESGELFF.

As for this clonotype: A far larger clone is only one base removed, so a read error is likely. The genes are TRBV3-1 and TRBJ2-3, with D tentatively TRBD1 or TRBD2 (6 bases each). V was cut by 8 bases and J by 4 bases, with 13 bases left in between. This CDR3 region has 13 residues. Germline V lookup: CDR1 LGHDT, CDR2 YNNKEL (reference sequence). The CDR3 sequence: CASGLGGPDTQYF. The CDR3 nucleotides read TGTGCCAGCGGCTTAGGGGGGCCAGATACGCAGTATTTT.

Concerning this clonotype itself: A far larger clone is one base from this, pointing to a likely read error. The chain has TRBV5-1 and TRBJ2-5; 7 bases line up with TRBD2. The closer fit of TRBJ2-1 to the DNA end suggests the J call may be wrong. The CDR3 covers 16 residues. The germline V gene encodes CDR1 SGHRS and CDR2 YFSETQ. The CDR3 sequence is CASSDRRGGRLNEQFF. The DNA of the CDR3 is TGCGCCAGCAGCGACCGAAGGGGAGGGCGGTTGAATGAGCAGTTCTTC.

This chain links TRBV6-1 with TRBJ2-5, with 11 positions matching TRBD2. CDR1 is MNHNS and CDR2 is SASEGT in the germline V gene. This CDR3 contains 15 residues. The junction had 8 bases not matched to a gene; V was cut back by 6 bases and J by 5 bases. The CDR3 DNA is TGTGCCAGCAGGGTTACTAGCGGGGGTAGGGAGACCCAGTACTTC. Its protein product is CASRVTSGGRETQYF.

V is TRBV28 and J is TRBJ2-7; 8 bases agree with TRBD1. The CDR3 length is 15 residues. V trimming: 5 bases; J trimming: 4 bases; junction bases outside the gene matches: 10. Germline CDR1 reads MDHEN; CDR2 reads SYDVKM. The CDR3 reads CASSPSSGGRYEQYF. The DNA for the CDR3 is TGTGCCAGCAGTCCCTCTTCAGGGGGCAGATACGAGCAGTACTTC. Based on the CDR3 plus reference TRBV28 and TRBJ2-7, the full variable domain is DVKVTQSSRYLVKRTGEKVFLECVQDMDHENMFWYRQDPGLGLRLIYFSYDVKMKEKGDIPEGYSVSREKKERFSLILESASTNQTSMYLCASSPSSGGRYEQYFGPGTRLTVT.

The V and J genes are TRBV4-1 and TRBJ2-3; 9 bases match TRBD2. J lost 2 bases, V lost 1 base, and 4 bases had no gene match. From germline, CDR1 is MGHRA and CDR2 YSYEKL. The CDR3 totals 16 residues. The CDR3 bases are TGCGCCAGCAGCCAAGTTGCGGGAGGGCTCACAGATACGCAGTATTTT. Translation gives CASSQVAGGLTDTQYF.

Comments on this clonotype: A read error is the likely source, as a far larger clone sits one nucleotide away. The rearrangement joins TRBV9 to TRBJ2-1; D is perhaps TRBD1 or TRBD2 (5 bases each). Looked up from germline, CDR1 is SGDLS and CDR2 is YYNGEE. V was clipped by 4 bases and J by 13 bases, with 24 bases between them. The CDR3 runs to 15 residues. The CDR3 here is CASSQGTVAQETQFF. Here the CDR3 DNA reads TGTGCCAGCAGCCAAGGGACCGTTGCTCAAGAGACCCAGTTCTTC.

This chain connects TRBV9 to TRBJ1-5; 8 bases line up with TRBD1. With V trimmed by 0 bases and J by 3 bases, 2 bases remained unmatched. This CDR3 contains 15 residues. Germline CDR1 reads SGDLS; CDR2 reads YYNGEE. CDR3 coding DNA: TGTGCCAGCAGCGTAGGGACAGGGCTCAATCAGCCCCAGCATTTT. Its protein product is CASSVGTGLNQPQHF.

This clonotype was counted many times. V is TRBV12-3 or TRBV12-4 and J is TRBJ1-3; possibly TRBD1 for D (5 bases). CDR3 length: 14 residues. The ends were cut back, 11 bases at V and 1 base at J, with 15 bases in the middle. The CDR3 sequence is CAGSKGLSGNTIYF. CDR3 bases: TGTGCCGGATCGAAGGGACTGTCTGGAAACACCATATATTTT.

This clonotype has a handful of counts. The gene calls are TRBV19 and TRBJ2-1; possibly TRBD1 for D (7 bases). The CDR3 runs 17 residues. The germline V gene has CDR1 LNHDA and CDR2 SQIVND (reference sequence). Trimming took 1 base from V and 4 from J, leaving 17 bases between them. In DNA form, the CDR3 reads TGTGCCAGTAGTATAGTAGGAGGGGGCCTTGTATACAATGAGCAGTTCTTC. Translated: CASSIVGGGLVYNEQFF.

The chain combines TRBV20-1 with TRBJ2-5; tentatively, D is TRBD1 or TRBD2 (6 bases each). V lost 3 bases and J lost 6, with 17 bases in between. The CDR3 is 14 amino acids. Germline CDR1 reads DFQATT; CDR2 reads SNEGSKA (reference sequence). Here the CDR3 reads CSASVPGAVKTQYF. CDR3 nucleotides: TGCAGTGCTAGTGTCCCGGGGGCAGTGAAGACCCAGTACTTC.

This clonotype showed up many times. This sequence joins TRBV25-1 and TRBJ2-3; maybe TRBD2 (5 bases). Germline V gene data show CDR1 as MGHDK and CDR2 as SYGVNS. Trimming took off 7 bases at V and 1 base at J, with 18 bases between the two ends. The CDR3 contains 16 residues. The CDR3 here is CASTPGSPMGTDTQYF. DNA of the CDR3: TGTGCCAGCACCCCGGGGTCACCCATGGGCACAGATACGCAGTATTTT. Looking up the rest from reference TRBV25-1 and TRBJ2-3 gives the full variable domain: EADIYQTPRYLVIGTGKKITLECSQTMGHDKMYWYQQDPGMELHLIHYSYGVNSTEKGDLSSESTVSRIRTEHFPLTLESARPSHTSQYLCASTPGSPMGTDTQYFGPGTRLTVL.

This clonotype was detected ten times or more. The chain joins TRBV28 to TRBJ2-7; D uncertain. The CDR3 sequence is 15 residues long. The V gene's germline CDR1 is MDHEN and CDR2 SYDVKM. The germline V and J ends were trimmed by 8 bases and 0 bases, with 17 bases remaining between them. CDR3 coding DNA: TGTGCCAGCGGGCAACAGCCACCGAGCTCCTACGAGCAGTACTTC. This sequence encodes CASGQQPPSSYEQYF.

V usage is TRBV5-6 and J usage is TRBJ2-3, with TRBD1 as a possible D gene (6 bases). Trimming took off 0 bases at V and 5 bases at J, with 13 bases between the two ends. The CDR3 is 15 amino acids. The germline V gene encodes CDR1 SGHDT and CDR2 YYEEEE. This CDR3 reads CASSLDEAGVDTQYF. CDR3 coding DNA: TGTGCCAGCAGCTTGGATGAGGCAGGGGTAGATACGCAGTATTTT.

This clonotype showed up just a few times. The genes are TRBV20-1 and TRBJ2-7; D possibly corresponds to TRBD2 (6 bases). CDR3 length equals 15 residues. Deletions cut 0 bases from V and 2 bases from J, with 14 bases between. Per germline, CDR1 DFQATT and CDR2 SNEGSKA (reference sequence). The CDR3 here is CSARDLAGRTYEQYF. In nucleotides, the CDR3 is TGCAGTGCTAGAGATTTGGCAGGGAGGACCTACGAGCAGTACTTC.

V usage is TRBV10-3 and J usage is TRBJ2-7, with 11 bases that match TRBD2. The CDR3 contains 14 residues. Germline values: CDR1 ENHRY, CDR2 SYGVKD. Losses at the gene ends were 6 bases for V and 4 bases for J; bases not matched to a gene: 5. CDR3 loop: CAISTLAGEYEQYF. The CDR3, as DNA: TGTGCCATCAGCACACTAGCGGGAGAGTACGAGCAGTACTTC.

This clonotype was found once. The chain carries TRBV5-5 and TRBJ2-4; perhaps TRBD1 as D (6 bases). Between the trimmed V and J ends, which lost 4 bases and 5 bases, there was a span of 16 bases. Germline CDR1 is SGHKS and CDR2 is YYEKEE (reference sequence). This CDR3 is built from 15 residues. This CDR3 is CASSRFGDNQNIQYF. The CDR3 nucleotides are TGTGCCAGCAGCCGTTTCGGGGACAATCAAAACATTCAGTACTTC.

This chain links TRBV7-2 with TRBJ1-4, with D uncertain. V was shortened by 2 bases and J by 14 bases, with 15 bases between the two germline ends. Looked up from germline, CDR1 is SGHTA and CDR2 is FQGNSA. This CDR3 is 13 amino acids long. The CDR3 DNA reads as TGTGCCAGCAGCTTACTCGGACCCAGTGGGCTGTTTTTT. It codes for CASSLLGPSGLFF.

This clonotype is medium-sized. This CDR3 is CASSLEPSSYEQYF. DNA of the CDR3: TGTGCCAGCAGCTTAGAGCCGAGCTCCTACGAGCAGTACTTC. The chain uses TRBV11-2 and TRBJ2-7; no firm D call. Germline V lookup: CDR1 SGHAT, CDR2 FQNNGV. V was shortened by 0 bases and J by 0 bases, with 6 bases between the two germline ends. The CDR3 consists of 14 residues.

This clonotype was counted only a few times. V gene TRBV28 combines with J gene TRBJ2-7; 9 nucleotides align to TRBD2. The J segment lost 4 bases and the V segment lost 8 bases, leaving 12 bases of the junction unmatched. The CDR3 runs 15 residues. Germline loops: CDR1 MDHEN, CDR2 SYDVKM. CDR3: CASDAGGRSKYEQYF. In DNA, the CDR3 is TGTGCCAGCGACGCGGGGGGGAGGTCCAAATACGAGCAGTACTTC.

The CDR3 sequence is CASSVFLGVQETQYF. The CDR3 nucleotides are TGTGCCAGCAGCGTCTTCCTTGGAGTCCAAGAGACCCAGTACTTC. The chain combines TRBV9 with TRBJ2-7; D unclear. Judging by the DNA end, TRBJ2-5 fits better; the J call may be wrong. The CDR3 totals 15 residues. CDR1 is SGDLS and CDR2 is YYNGEE in the germline V gene.

DNA for the CDR3: TGTGCCACCAGTGATTTGCCCGGGACTAGCGGGAGGGAGGGGACCTACAATGAGCAGTTCTTC. Protein product: CATSDLPGTSGREGTYNEQFF. The rearrangement uses TRBV24-1 and TRBJ2-1; 16 nucleotides match TRBD2. Per the germline V gene, CDR1 is KGHDR and CDR2 is SFDVKD. The CDR3 is 21 amino acids. With 0 bases clipped from V and 2 bases from J, the junction kept 9 bases outside the gene matches.

The V call is TRBV7-2, the J call TRBJ2-3, with D uncertain. This CDR3 contains 14 residues. V lost 3 bases to trimming and J lost 2 bases, with 9 bases between them. Germline loops: CDR1 SGHTA, CDR2 FQGNSA. The CDR3 loop reads CASSFFGNTDTQYF. The CDR3 region has the DNA TGTGCCAGCAGCTTTTTTGGGAACACAGATACGCAGTATTTT.

The rearrangement links TRBV6-6 to TRBJ2-7; unclear D gene. The CDR3 is 14 residues long. V lost 0 bases to trimming and J lost 5 bases, with 11 bases between them. The germline V gene encodes CDR1 MNHNY and CDR2 SVGAGI (reference sequence). CDR3 in amino acids: CASSYSEGWNEQYF. The CDR3 region has the DNA TGTGCCAGCAGTTACTCTGAAGGGTGGAACGAGCAGTACTTC.